The 8 T cell receptor beta chains presented below share a single source sample, sequenced in a study of T cells in Graves' hyperthyroidism and ophthalmopathy. The TCR beta CDR3 regions underwent amplification using RNA transcripts as the source. First-round RT-PCR targeting the TCR CDR3 was performed with the HTBI primer set. TCRdb redid the calling of the multiplex PCR reads with MiXCR, one entry per CDR3 protein. The sample shows hundreds of thousands of distinct CDR3 sequences, roughly 45% of them seen only once. The sample consisted of peripheral blood or thyroid tissue (not recorded which). The receptors here all came from an adult man with Graves' disease, either hyperthyroidism or ophthalmopathy (not recorded which).

This chain connects TRBV7-8 to TRBJ1-5; TRBD1 might be the D (5 bases). Trimming took 9 bases from V and 4 from J, leaving 22 bases between them. The CDR3 covers 16 residues. Looked up from germline, CDR1 is SGHVS and CDR2 is FQNEAQ. The CDR3 sequence is CASSIIDRYPNQPQHF. CDR3 coding DNA: TGTGCCAGTAGTATAATAGACAGATACCCTAATCAGCCCCAGCATTTT.

The chain carries TRBV24-1 and TRBJ1-2; D may be TRBD1 (6 bases). The V and J ends lost 11 bases and 3 bases respectively, with 15 bases between them. The germline V gene encodes CDR1 KGHDR and CDR2 SFDVKD. The CDR3 has 13 residues. CDR3 sequence reads: CASTTRTDYGYTF. The CDR3 nucleotides read TGTGCCAGCACCACTCGGACAGACTATGGCTACACCTTC.

This clonotype was detected many times. V gene TRBV5-1 combines with J gene TRBJ1-1; perhaps TRBD1 as D (5 bases). Trimming cost V 4 bases and J 6 bases, with 13 bases left between them. Germline V lookup: CDR1 SGHRS, CDR2 YFSETQ. CDR3 length: 13 residues. CDR3 sequence reads: CASSPGGGPEAFF. The CDR3 DNA follows: TGCGCCAGCAGCCCCGGCGGGGGACCTGAAGCTTTCTTT.

This clonotype appeared a few times. The chain joins TRBV12-3 or TRBV12-4 to TRBJ1-2, with 7 bases identical to TRBD1. The ends lost 4 bases at V and 2 bases at J; junction bases unmatched: 10. CDR3 size: 16 residues. For the CDR3, the DNA is TGTGCCAGCAGTTCTCCACCGGGACAGAACAACTATGGCTACACCTTC. Protein sequence: CASSSPPGQNNYGYTF.

The CDR3 here is CSARPGGGGLIAFF. The CDR3 nucleotides are TGCAGTGCTAGACCAGGGGGGGGTGGGTTAATAGCTTTCTTT. The chain is built from TRBV20-1 and TRBJ1-1; 7 nucleotides agree with TRBD1. The V and J ends lost 2 bases and 10 bases, in that order; junction bases with no gene match: 13. The CDR3 consists of 14 residues. Per the germline V gene, CDR1 is DFQATT and CDR2 is SNEGSKA (reference sequence).

This clonotype was recorded a few times. This rearrangement joins TRBV12-3 or TRBV12-4 to TRBJ1-2, with 7 nucleotides matching TRBD1. The length of the CDR3 is 14 residues. J was trimmed by 2 bases and V by 5 bases; bases with no gene match: 5. The CDR3 region is CASSPPGQNYGYTF. DNA of the CDR3: TGTGCCAGCAGTCCCCCGGGACAGAACTATGGCTACACCTTC.

This clonotype turned up a few times. One junction end does not reproduce the germline sequence, and a read error may be involved. The rearrangement uses TRBV7-2 and TRBJ2-2; 8 bases line up with TRBD2. Germline assignment: CDR1 SGHTA and CDR2 FQGNSA. The CDR3 is made up of 16 amino acids. The DNA of the CDR3 is TGTGCTAGCAAGAGGCGGGGGGCCGAAGTAACCGGGGAGCTGTTTTTT. Its protein is CASKRRGAEVTGELFF. Drawing the rest from reference TRBV7-2 and TRBJ2-2, the complete variable domain is GAGVSQSPSNKVTEKGKDVELRCDPISGHTALYWYRQSLGQGLEFLIYFQGNSAPDKSGLPSDRFSAERTGGSVSTLTIQRTQQEDSAVYLCASKRRGAEVTGELFFGEGSRLTVL.

To note about this clonotype: A read error is possible here, since a much larger clone lies one base away. This chain connects TRBV24-1 to TRBJ1-2, with D uncertain. Germline V gives CDR1 KGHDR, CDR2 SFDVKD. The CDR3 covers 14 residues. As DNA, the CDR3 is TGTGCCACCAATGATTTCAGGACTAACTATGGCTACACCTTC. It is translated as CATNDFRTNYGYTF.